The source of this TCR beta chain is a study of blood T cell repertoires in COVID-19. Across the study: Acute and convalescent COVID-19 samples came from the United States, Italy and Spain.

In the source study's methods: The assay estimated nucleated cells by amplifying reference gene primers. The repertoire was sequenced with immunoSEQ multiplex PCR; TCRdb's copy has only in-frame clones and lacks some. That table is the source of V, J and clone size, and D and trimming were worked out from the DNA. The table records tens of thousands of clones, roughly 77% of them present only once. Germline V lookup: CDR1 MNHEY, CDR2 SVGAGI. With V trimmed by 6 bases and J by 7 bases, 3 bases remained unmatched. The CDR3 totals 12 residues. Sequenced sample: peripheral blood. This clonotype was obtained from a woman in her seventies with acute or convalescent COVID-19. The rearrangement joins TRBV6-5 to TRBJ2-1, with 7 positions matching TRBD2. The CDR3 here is CASRGTINEQFF. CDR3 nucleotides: TGTGCCAGCAGAGGGACTATAAATGAGCAGTTCTTC.